The clone carrying this T cell receptor (beta chain) was seen a single time. Germline V lookup: CDR1 MNHEY, CDR2 SMNVEV (reference sequence). The CDR3 is 12 amino acids. With 10 bases removed from V and 0 bases from J, the gap between germline ends came to 9 bases. Random-hexamer reverse transcription was applied to about 0.45 to 1 ug RNA. One entry per CDR3 protein, called by TCRdb with MiXCR from the immunoSEQ multiplex PCR reads. The sample includes more than 55,000 distinct CDR3 sequences, 95% of them seen just once. This sample is part of a study of CD8 T cells in Susac syndrome. As controls, healthy donors matched for age and sex were used. TEMRA cells underwent FACS enrichment and CD8+ and CD4+ T cells underwent negative isolation.

The gene calls are TRBV27 and TRBJ1-1; D remains unclear. The sequence came from a human donor in good health. Sequencing was carried out using CD8+ T cells from PBMCs. CDR3 loop: CATGGLNTEAFF. The CDR3 nucleotides are TGTGCCACCGGCGGCTTGAACACTGAAGCTTTCTTT.